This T cell receptor (beta chain) derives from a study of response to subunit inactivated influenza vaccine. Findings and limits, study-wide: The authors put forward the suggestion that each seasonal influenza vaccination may bring in only a limited number of new T cells.

Germline assignment: CDR1 MGHRA and CDR2 YSYEKL. The CDR3 spans 14 residues. The V and J ends lost 4 bases and 5 bases respectively, with 14 bases between them. Via MiXCR, TCRdb re-called the RT-PCR reads, giving one row per CDR3 protein. The sample shows about 520,000 distinct CDR3 sequences, about 25% of them seen only once. As regards this clonotype: Antigen: not known.

The sequenced sample was CD4+ T cells sorted from PBMCs, obtained around 5 days after vaccination. This chain joins TRBV4-1 and TRBJ2-5; D possibly corresponds to TRBD1 (5 bases). The clonotype originates from a man aged 45-65 years who received an inactivated influenza vaccine. CDR3 sequence: CASSLEAAGETQYF. In DNA, the CDR3 is TGCGCCAGCAGCCTGGAAGCCGCAGGGGAGACCCAGTACTTC.